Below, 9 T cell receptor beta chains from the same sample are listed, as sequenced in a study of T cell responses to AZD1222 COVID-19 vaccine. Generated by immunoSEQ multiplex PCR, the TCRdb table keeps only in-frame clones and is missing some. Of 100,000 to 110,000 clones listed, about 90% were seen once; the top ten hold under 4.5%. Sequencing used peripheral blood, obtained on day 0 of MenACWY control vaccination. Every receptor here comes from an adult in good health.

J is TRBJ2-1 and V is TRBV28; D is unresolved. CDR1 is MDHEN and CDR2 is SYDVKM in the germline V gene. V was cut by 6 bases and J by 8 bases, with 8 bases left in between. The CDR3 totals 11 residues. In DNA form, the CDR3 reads TGTGCCAGCAGGGGTCGCGATGAGCAGTTCTTC. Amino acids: CASRGRDEQFF.

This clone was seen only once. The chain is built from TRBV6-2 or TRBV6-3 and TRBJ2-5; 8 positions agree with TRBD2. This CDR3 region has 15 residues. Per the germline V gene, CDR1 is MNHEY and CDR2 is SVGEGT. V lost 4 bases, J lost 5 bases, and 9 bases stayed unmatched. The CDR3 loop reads CASSSEAGAGETQYF. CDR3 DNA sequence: TGTGCCAGCAGTTCCGAAGCGGGAGCGGGGGAGACCCAGTACTTC.

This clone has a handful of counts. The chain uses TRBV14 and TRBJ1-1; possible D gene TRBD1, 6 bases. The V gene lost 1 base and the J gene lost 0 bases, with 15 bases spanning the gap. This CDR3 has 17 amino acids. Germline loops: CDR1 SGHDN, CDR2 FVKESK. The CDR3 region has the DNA TGTGCCAGCAGCCAAGGGTTTCTGGACAGCTTGAACACTGAAGCTTTCTTT. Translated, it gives CASSQGFLDSLNTEAFF.

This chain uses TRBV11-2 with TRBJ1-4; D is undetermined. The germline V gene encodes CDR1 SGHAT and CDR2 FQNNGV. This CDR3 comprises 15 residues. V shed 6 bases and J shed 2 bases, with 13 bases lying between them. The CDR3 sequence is CASSSNRMTNEKLFF. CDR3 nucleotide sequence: TGTGCCAGCAGTTCGAACAGAATGACTAATGAAAAACTGTTTTTT. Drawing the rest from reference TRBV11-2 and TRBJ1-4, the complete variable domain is EAGVAQSPRYKIIEKRQSVAFWCNPISGHATLYWYQQILGQGPKLLIQFQNNGVVDDSQLPKDRFSAERLKGVDSTLKIQPAKLEDSAVYLCASSSNRMTNEKLFFGSGTQLSVL.

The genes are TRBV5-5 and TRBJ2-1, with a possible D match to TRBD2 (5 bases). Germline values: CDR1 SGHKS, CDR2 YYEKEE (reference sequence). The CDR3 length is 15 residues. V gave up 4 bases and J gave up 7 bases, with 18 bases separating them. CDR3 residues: CASSPRSPRRNEQFF. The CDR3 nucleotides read TGTGCCAGCAGCCCCCGGTCTCCCAGGAGGAATGAGCAGTTCTTC.

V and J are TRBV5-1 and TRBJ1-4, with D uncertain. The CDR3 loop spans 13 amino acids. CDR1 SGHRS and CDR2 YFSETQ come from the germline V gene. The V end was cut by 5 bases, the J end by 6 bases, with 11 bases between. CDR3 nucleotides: TGCGCCAGCAGTAGGGCTGAGGATGAAAAACTGTTTTTT. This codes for CASSRAEDEKLFF.

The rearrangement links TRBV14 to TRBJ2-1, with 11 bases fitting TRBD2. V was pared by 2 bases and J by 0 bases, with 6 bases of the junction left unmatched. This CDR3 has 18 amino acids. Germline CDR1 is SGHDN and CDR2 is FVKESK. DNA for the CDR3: TGTGCCAGCAGCCAAACTAGCGGGGGCTGGAGCTCCTACAATGAGCAGTTCTTC. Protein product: CASSQTSGGWSSYNEQFF.

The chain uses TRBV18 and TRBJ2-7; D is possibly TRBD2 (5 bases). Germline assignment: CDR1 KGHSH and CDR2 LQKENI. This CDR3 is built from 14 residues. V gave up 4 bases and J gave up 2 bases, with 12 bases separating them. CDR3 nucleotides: TGTGCCAGCTCACAGCTTACTAGTGCCTACGAGCAGTACTTC. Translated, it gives CASSQLTSAYEQYF.

CDR3 sequence: CASSQGTIRGNTIYF. The CDR3 DNA is TGTGCCAGCAGCCAAGGTACAATTAGGGGAAACACCATATATTTT. The chain recombines TRBV3-1 (or the pseudogene TRBV3-2) with TRBJ1-3, with D unresolved. V gave up 1 base and J gave up 4 bases, with 11 bases separating them. Germline V gene sequence: CDR1 LGHDT, CDR2 YNNKEL (reference sequence). The CDR3 is 15 amino acids.